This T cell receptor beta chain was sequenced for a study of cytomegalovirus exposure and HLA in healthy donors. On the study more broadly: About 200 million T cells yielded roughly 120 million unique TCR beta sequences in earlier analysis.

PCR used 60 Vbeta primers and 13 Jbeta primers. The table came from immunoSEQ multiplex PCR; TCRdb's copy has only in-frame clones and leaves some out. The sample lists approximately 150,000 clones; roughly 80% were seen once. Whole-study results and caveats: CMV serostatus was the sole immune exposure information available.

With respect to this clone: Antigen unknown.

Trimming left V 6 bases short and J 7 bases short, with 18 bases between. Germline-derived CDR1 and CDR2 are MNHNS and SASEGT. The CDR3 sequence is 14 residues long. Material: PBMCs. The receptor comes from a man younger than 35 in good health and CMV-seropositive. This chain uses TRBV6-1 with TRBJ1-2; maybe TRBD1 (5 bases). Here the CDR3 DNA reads TGTGCCAGCAGCGAGTTGGTAAGGGGCGTTGGCTACACCTTC. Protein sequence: CASSELVRGVGYTF.